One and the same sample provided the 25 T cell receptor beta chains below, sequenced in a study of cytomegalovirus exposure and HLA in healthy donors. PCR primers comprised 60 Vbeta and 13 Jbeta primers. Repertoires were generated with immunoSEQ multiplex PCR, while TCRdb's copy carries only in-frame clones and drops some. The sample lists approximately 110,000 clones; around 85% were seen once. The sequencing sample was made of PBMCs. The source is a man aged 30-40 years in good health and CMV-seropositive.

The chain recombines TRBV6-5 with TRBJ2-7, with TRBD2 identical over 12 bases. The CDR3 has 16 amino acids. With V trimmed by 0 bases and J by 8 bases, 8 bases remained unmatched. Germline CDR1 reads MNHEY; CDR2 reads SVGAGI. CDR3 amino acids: CASSYSALTSGGKQYF. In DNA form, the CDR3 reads TGTGCCAGCAGTTACTCTGCCTTGACTAGCGGGGGAAAGCAGTACTTC.

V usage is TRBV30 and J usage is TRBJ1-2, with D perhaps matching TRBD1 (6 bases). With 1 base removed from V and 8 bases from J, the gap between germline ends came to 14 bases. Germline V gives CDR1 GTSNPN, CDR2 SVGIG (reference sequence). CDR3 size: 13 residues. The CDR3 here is CAWSARGRGGYTF. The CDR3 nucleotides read TGTGCCTGGAGTGCCCGGGGCAGGGGAGGCTACACCTTC.

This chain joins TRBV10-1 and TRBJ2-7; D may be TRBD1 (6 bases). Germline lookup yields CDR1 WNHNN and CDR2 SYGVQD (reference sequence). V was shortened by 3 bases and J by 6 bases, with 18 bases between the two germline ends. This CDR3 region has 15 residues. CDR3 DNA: TGCGCCAGCAGTGAATTTACAGGGCTTCGGGCCGAGCAGTACTTC. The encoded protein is CASSEFTGLRAEQYF.

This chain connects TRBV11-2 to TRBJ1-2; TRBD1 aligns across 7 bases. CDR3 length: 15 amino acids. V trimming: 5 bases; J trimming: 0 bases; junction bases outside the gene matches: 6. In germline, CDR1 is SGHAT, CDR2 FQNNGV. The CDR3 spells CASSPLGTANYGYTF. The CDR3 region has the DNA TGTGCCAGCAGCCCTTTAGGGACAGCTAACTATGGCTACACCTTC.

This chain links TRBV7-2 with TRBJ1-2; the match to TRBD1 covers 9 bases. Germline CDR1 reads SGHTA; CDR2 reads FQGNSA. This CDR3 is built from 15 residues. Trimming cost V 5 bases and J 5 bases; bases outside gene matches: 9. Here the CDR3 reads CASSPSGTGMYGYTF. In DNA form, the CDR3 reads TGTGCCAGCAGCCCCTCCGGGACAGGGATGTATGGCTACACCTTC.

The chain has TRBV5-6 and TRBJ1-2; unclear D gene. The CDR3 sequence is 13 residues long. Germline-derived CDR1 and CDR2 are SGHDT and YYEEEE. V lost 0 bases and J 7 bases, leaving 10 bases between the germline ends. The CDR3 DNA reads TGTGCCAGCAGCTTGGCGGGTCGATCTGGCTACACCTTC. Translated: CASSLAGRSGYTF. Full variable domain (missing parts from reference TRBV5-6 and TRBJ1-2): DAGVTQSPTHLIKTRGQQVTLRCSPKSGHDTVSWYQQALGQGPQFIFQYYEEEERQRGNFPDRFSGHQFPNYSSELNVNALLLGDSALYLCASSLAGRSGYTFGSGTRLTVV.

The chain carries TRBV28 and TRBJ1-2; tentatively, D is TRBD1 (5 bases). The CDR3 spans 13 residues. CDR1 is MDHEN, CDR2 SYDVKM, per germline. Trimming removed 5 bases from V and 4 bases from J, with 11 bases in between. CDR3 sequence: CASSLDGGYGYTF. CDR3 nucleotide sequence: TGTGCCAGCAGTCTTGACGGGGGCTATGGCTACACCTTC.

Written as DNA, the CDR3 is TGTGCCAGCAGCTTGGGTTTAGCGACAGATACGCAGTATTTT. This gives the protein CASSLGLATDTQYF. This chain links TRBV7-2 with TRBJ2-3, with a weak D call TRBD2 (5 bases). The germline V gene encodes CDR1 SGHTA and CDR2 FQGNSA. V shed 3 bases and J shed 3 bases, with 10 bases lying between them. CDR3 length: 14 residues.

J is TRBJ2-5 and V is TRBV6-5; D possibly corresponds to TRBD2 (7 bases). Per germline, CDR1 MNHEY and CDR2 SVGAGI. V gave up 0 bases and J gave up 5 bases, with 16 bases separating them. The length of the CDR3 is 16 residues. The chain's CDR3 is CASSYSPWGGQETQYF. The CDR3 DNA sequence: TGTGCCAGCAGTTACTCCCCTTGGGGGGGGCAGGAGACCCAGTACTTC.

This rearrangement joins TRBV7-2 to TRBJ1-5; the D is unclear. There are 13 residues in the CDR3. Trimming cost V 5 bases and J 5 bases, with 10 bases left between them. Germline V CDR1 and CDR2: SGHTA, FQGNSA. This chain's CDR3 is CASSREIHQPQHF. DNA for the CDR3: TGTGCCAGCAGCCGCGAGATCCATCAGCCCCAGCATTTT.

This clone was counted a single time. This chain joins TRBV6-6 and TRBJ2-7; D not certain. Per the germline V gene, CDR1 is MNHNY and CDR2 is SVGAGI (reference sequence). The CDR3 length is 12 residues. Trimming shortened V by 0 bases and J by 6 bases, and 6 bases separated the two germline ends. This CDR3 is CASSYSTSEQYF. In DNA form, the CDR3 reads TGTGCCAGCAGTTACTCCACCAGCGAGCAGTACTTC.

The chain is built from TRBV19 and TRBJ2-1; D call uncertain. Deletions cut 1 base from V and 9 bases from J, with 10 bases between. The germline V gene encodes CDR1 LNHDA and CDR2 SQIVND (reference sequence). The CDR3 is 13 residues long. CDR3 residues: CASSIVTAGEQFF. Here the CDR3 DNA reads TGTGCCAGTAGTATAGTAACGGCAGGTGAGCAGTTCTTC. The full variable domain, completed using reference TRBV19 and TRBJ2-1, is DGGITQSPKYLFRKEGQNVTLSCEQNLNHDAMYWYRQDPGQGLRLIYYSQIVNDFQKGDIAEGYSVSREKKESFPLTVTSAQKNPTAFYLCASSIVTAGEQFFGPGTRLTVL.

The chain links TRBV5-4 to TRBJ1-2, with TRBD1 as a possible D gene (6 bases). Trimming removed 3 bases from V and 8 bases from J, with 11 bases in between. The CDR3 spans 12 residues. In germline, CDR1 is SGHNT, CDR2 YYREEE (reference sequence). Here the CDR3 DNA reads TGTGCCAGCAGCTCAGGGGAGGGGGGCTACACCTTC. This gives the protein CASSSGEGGYTF.

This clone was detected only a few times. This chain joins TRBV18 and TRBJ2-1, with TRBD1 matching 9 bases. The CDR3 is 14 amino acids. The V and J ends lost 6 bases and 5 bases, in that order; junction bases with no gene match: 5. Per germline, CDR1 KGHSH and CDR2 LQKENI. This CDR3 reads CASSPGTGNNEQFF. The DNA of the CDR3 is TGTGCCAGCTCCCCCGGGACAGGGAACAATGAGCAGTTCTTC.

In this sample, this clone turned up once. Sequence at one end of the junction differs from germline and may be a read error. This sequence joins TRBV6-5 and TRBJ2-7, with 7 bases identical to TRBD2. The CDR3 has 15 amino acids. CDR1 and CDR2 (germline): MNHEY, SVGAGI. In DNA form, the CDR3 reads TGTGCCAGCAGTCCCTACCACGGGGGGAGTTACGTGCAGTACTTC. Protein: CASSPYHGGSYVQYF.

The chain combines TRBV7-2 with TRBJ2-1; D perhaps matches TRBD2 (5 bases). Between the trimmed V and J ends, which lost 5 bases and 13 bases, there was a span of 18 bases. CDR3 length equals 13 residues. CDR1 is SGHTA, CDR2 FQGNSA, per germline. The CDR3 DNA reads TGTGCCAGCAGCGCGACCATCCCGGGGTTTCAGTTCTTC. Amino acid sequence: CASSATIPGFQFF.

In DNA, the CDR3 is TGTGCCAGCAACCATTACCCGGAGAATGAGCAGTTCTTC. Translating gives CASNHYPENEQFF. The rearrangement links TRBV11-2 to TRBJ2-1; D is uncertain. Trimming took 7 bases from V and 7 from J, leaving 14 bases between them. CDR3 length equals 13 residues. The germline gives CDR1 SGHAT, CDR2 FQNNGV.

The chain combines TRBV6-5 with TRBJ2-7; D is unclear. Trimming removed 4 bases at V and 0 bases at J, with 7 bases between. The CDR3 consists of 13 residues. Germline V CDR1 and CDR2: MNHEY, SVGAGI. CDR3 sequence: CASSSADSYEQYF. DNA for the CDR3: TGTGCCAGCAGTTCTGCGGACTCCTACGAGCAGTACTTC.

CDR3 loop: CASTGGQGRNTEAFF. CDR3 nucleotide sequence: TGTGCCAGCACCGGCGGACAGGGCCGGAACACTGAAGCTTTCTTT. The chain joins TRBV27 to TRBJ1-1; 8 bases align to TRBD1. Trimming cost V 7 bases and J 1 base; bases outside gene matches: 8. This CDR3 contains 15 residues. Germline lookup yields CDR1 MNHEY and CDR2 SMNVEV (reference sequence).

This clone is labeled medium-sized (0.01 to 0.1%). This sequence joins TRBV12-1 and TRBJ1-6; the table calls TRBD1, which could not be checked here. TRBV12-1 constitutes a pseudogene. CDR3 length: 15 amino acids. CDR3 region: CASSRSGGGGSPLHF. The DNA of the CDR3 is TGTGCCAGCAGCCGATCAGGGGGCGGTGGTTCACCCCTCCACTTT.

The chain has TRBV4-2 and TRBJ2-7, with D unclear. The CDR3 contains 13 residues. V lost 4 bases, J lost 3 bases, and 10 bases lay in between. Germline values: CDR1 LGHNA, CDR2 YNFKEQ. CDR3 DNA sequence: TGTGCCAGCAGCCCCCATACCGGCTACGAGCAGTACTTC. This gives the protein CASSPHTGYEQYF.

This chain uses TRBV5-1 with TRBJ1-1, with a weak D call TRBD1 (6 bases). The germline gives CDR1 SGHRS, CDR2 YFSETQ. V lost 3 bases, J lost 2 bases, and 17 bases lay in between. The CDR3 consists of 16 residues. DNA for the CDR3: TGCGCCAGCAGCTCAACACCACAGGGACTAAACACTGAAGCTTTCTTT. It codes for CASSSTPQGLNTEAFF.

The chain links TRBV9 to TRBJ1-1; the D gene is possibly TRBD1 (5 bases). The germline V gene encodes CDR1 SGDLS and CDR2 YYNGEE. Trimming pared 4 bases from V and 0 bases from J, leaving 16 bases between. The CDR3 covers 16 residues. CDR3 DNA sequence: TGTGCCAGCAGCTCCCGACAGTCCGAGATGAACACTGAAGCTTTCTTT. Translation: CASSSRQSEMNTEAFF.

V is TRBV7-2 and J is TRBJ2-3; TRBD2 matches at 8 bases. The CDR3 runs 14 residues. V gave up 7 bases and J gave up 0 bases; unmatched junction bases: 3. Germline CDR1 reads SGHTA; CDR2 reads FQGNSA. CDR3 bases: TGTGCCAGCATCCCTAGCGGGAGCACAGATACGCAGTATTTT. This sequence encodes CASIPSGSTDTQYF.

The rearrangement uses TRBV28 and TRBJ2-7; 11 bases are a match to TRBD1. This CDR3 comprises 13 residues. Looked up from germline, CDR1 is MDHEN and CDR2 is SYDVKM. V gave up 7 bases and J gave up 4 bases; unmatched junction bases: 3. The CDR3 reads CASTGTGGYEQYF. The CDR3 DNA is TGTGCCAGCACGGGGACAGGGGGGTACGAGCAGTACTTC.